The clone carrying this T cell receptor (beta chain) was seen more than once but under ten times. The same CDR3 also results from other DNA sequences found in this sample. In the study's own analysis: The assay estimated nucleated cells by amplifying reference gene primers. Produced via immunoSEQ multiplex PCR; TCRdb's table is partial and in-frame only. That table is the source of V, J and clone size, and D and trimming were worked out from the DNA. The sample yields 140,000 or so clones, 85% to 90% seen once. After removal of 2 bases from V and 4 bases from J, the junction contained 2 bases not matched to a gene. Germline V gene data show CDR1 as SGDLS and CDR2 as YYNGEE. The length of the CDR3 is 14 residues. The entry originates in a study of blood T cell repertoires in COVID-19. On the study more broadly: From the United States, Italy and Spain came samples of acute and convalescent COVID-19.

The specimen sequenced was peripheral blood. The chain carries TRBV9 and TRBJ1-3; 8 bases line up with TRBD1. The clonotype was recovered from a woman aged 45-65 years with active or convalescent COVID-19. The CDR3 is CASSVDRGGNTIYF. DNA of the CDR3: TGTGCCAGCAGCGTTGACAGGGGCGGAAACACCATATATTTT.